This is a list of T cell receptor beta chains from one sample in a study of T cell responses to AZD1222 COVID-19 vaccine. The data were produced by immunoSEQ multiplex PCR, yet TCRdb's version contains in-frame clones alone and is incomplete. The table lists 95,000 to 150,000 clones, roughly nine tenths of them singletons. This specimen consisted of peripheral blood, obtained on day 0 of AZD1222 vaccination. The receptors shown here come from an adult in good health. The CDR3 runs from the conserved cysteine through the conserved F or W. A D gene is named only where the DNA matches it firmly. Size is stated for part of the rows, as once, few or many counts, or as a class when the clone is expanded.

V,size,D,J,DNA,CDR3
TRBV10-3,once,TRBD2,TRBJ2-4,TGTGCCATCAGTAAAGATGTTAGCGGGAGAAACATTCAGTACTTC,CAISKDVSGRNIQYF
TRBV19,-,TRBD1,TRBJ1-1,TGTGCCAGTAGTGGGGGACAGGGAATGGGAACTGAAGCTTTCTTT,CASSGGQGMGTEAFF
TRBV5-1,-,-,TRBJ1-6,TGCGCCAGCAGCTCGGCGGCCACTAATTCACCCCTCCACTTT,CASSSAATNSPLHF
TRBV27,-,-,TRBJ1-1,TGTGCCAGCAGTTTTACCGGTCGGGACACAGAAGCTTTCTTT,CASSFTGRDTEAFF
TRBV6-4,once,TRBD1,TRBJ1-2,TGTGCCAGCAGTGACCGGGCGCAGGGGGCCTACACCTTC,CASSDRAQGAYTF
TRBV27,-,-,TRBJ1-3,TGTGCCAGCAGTCCTACCGGGACAACTGGAAACACCATATATTTT,CASSPTGTTGNTIYF
TRBV29-1,-,TRBD1,TRBJ1-2,TGCAGCGTTGAGTCTGGGACAGGCTATAACTATGGCTACACCTTC,CSVESGTGYNYGYTF
TRBV10-3,-,TRBD1,TRBJ2-1,TGTGCCATCACTAGGGACAGGGCCCTTGAGCAGTTCTTC,CAITRDRALEQFF
TRBV3-1/TRBV3-2,-,-,TRBJ1-2,TGTGCCAGCAGCCCTGAAGGGACTGCCTTCTACTATGGCTACACCTTC,CASSPEGTAFYYGYTF
TRBV6-5,once,TRBD1,TRBJ2-5,TGTGCCAGCAGCGCCGGGACAGGGAATAGAAAGACCCAGTACTTC,CASSAGTGNRKTQYF
TRBV5-1,-,TRBD1,TRBJ2-7,TGCGCCAGCAGCAAGGGAGCGGGACAGGGCTCCTACGAGCAGTACTTC,CASSKGAGQGSYEQYF
TRBV19,-,-,TRBJ1-2,TGTGCCAGTAGGGCAGGGACTCACTATGGCTACACCTTC,CASRAGTHYGYTF
TRBV5-1,once,-,TRBJ2-3,TGCGCCAGCAGCTTGGGGCTAGCCACAGATACGCAGTATTTT,CASSLGLATDTQYF
TRBV7-2,-,-,TRBJ1-1,TGTGCCAGCAGCTCACGGGGGCTAGGGACTGAAGCTTTCTTT,CASSSRGLGTEAFF
TRBV18,-,-,TRBJ1-2,TGTGCCAGCTCACCACGAGAGGGTGACTATGGCTACACCTTC,CASSPREGDYGYTF
TRBV19,-,-,TRBJ2-3,TGTGCCAGTAGAAGGGGGATAGGGGCAGATACGCAGTATTTT,CASRRGIGADTQYF
TRBV19,-,-,TRBJ2-1,TGTGCCAGTAGTATAAAGGACAGTAGCTCCTACAATGAGCAGTTCTTC,CASSIKDSSSYNEQFF
TRBV3-1/TRBV3-2,-,-,TRBJ2-1,TGTGCCAGCAGCCGGGGCCCGAGCTCCTACAATGAGCAGTTCTTC,CASSRGPSSYNEQFF
TRBV3-1/TRBV3-2,-,TRBD2,TRBJ2-1,TGTGCCAGCAGCCCGGGGGGTGAGCAGTTCTTC,CASSPGGEQFF
TRBV14,-,TRBD1,TRBJ2-1,TGTGCCAGCAGCCCACGGACAGGGGCCCTCACAAGAGAGCAGTTCTTC,CASSPRTGALTREQFF
TRBV11-2,-,TRBD1,TRBJ2-7,TGTGCCAGCAGCTTAGAAGGGACAGGAGTCTACGAGCAGTACTTC,CASSLEGTGVYEQYF
TRBV15,-,-,TRBJ2-5,TGTGCCACCGGGTTGGGGGTGTTAGGGGAGACCCAGTACTTC,CATGLGVLGETQYF
TRBV6-5,-,-,TRBJ2-3,TGTGCCAGCAGTCGAACGGGATTGGCAGATACGCAGTATTTT,CASSRTGLADTQYF
TRBV9,-,-,TRBJ2-1,TGTGCCAGCAGCGTAGCCGGGAGTGGGTACAATGAGCAGTTCTTC,CASSVAGSGYNEQFF
TRBV3-1/TRBV3-2,-,TRBD1,TRBJ2-7,TGTGCCAGCAGCGAGGGACAGGGTAGCGACGAGCAGTACTTC,CASSEGQGSDEQYF
TRBV2,-,TRBD1,TRBJ2-1,TGTGCCAGCAGTAATTCCAGGGGGCGCGGAGACAATGAGCAGTTCTTC,CASSNSRGRGDNEQFF
TRBV14,few,-,TRBJ1-4,TGTGCCAGCAGCCAAGATTGGGGAGGCGGACGTAATGAAAAACTGTTTTTT,CASSQDWGGGRNEKLFF
TRBV5-1,-,-,TRBJ2-1,TGCGCCAGCAGCTTGCAACAGGCCTACAATGAGCAGTTCTTC,CASSLQQAYNEQFF
TRBV12-3/TRBV12-4,-,-,TRBJ2-7,TGTGCCAGCAGCCACGGACAGTTAGACGAGCAGTACTTC,CASSHGQLDEQYF
TRBV18,once,TRBD1,TRBJ2-7,TGTGCCAGCACGGGTTCGGGACAGTCCTCCTACGAGCAGTACTTC,CASTGSGQSSYEQYF
TRBV5-4,-,-,TRBJ1-2,TGTGCCAGCAGCTTGGGAGGGACTAACTATGGCTACACCTTC,CASSLGGTNYGYTF
TRBV7-6,-,-,TRBJ1-1,TGTGCCAGCAGCCCCGTGACAGGGAACACTGAAGCTTTCTTT,CASSPVTGNTEAFF
TRBV5-1,-,-,TRBJ2-2,TGCGCCAGCAGTGCTAGCGAGGGTCGGAACACCGGGGAGCTGTTTTTT,CASSASEGRNTGELFF
TRBV7-3,-,TRBD2,TRBJ2-2,TGTGCCAGCAGCTTCACTAGCGCGAACACCGGGGAGCTGTTTTTT,CASSFTSANTGELFF
TRBV27,-,TRBD1,TRBJ1-3,TGTGCCAGCGCCGAACAGGGGACTGGAAACACCATATATTTT,CASAEQGTGNTIYF
TRBV29-1,-,-,TRBJ2-7,TGCAGCGTTGAAGATTTGTATGGGAGTGAGGAACGGCCCTCCTACGAGCAGTACTTC,CSVEDLYGSEERPSYEQYF
TRBV4-2,-,TRBD1,TRBJ2-2,TGTGCCAGCAGCAATACCGGGACAGGGGCCGGGGAGCTGTTTTTT,CASSNTGTGAGELFF